This TCR beta chain was captured in a study of post-analysis software for immune sequencing data. General study results and limits: Patients used about five TRBV segments, including TRBV5-6, TRBV5-1 and TRBV20-1, more often than controls.

cDNA libraries for TCR beta contained unique molecular identifiers. One entry per CDR3 protein results from TCRdb running MiXCR on the PCR reads. The sample includes hundreds of thousands of distinct CDR3 sequences, about 57% of them seen just once. Germline CDR1 SGHTA, CDR2 FQGNSA. The CDR3 runs 14 residues. With respect to this clonotype: Its antigen is undetermined. A read error may account for a junction end that differs from germline.

The sample taken for sequencing was blood. The chain combines TRBV7-2 with TRBJ2-7; perhaps TRBD1 as D (6 bases). The sequence derives from a girl aged 5 to 17 with multiple sclerosis. The CDR3 coding sequence is TGTGCCAGCAGCTCCTTCAGGGGAAGGTACGAGCGGTACTTC. This encodes CASSSFRGRYERYF.